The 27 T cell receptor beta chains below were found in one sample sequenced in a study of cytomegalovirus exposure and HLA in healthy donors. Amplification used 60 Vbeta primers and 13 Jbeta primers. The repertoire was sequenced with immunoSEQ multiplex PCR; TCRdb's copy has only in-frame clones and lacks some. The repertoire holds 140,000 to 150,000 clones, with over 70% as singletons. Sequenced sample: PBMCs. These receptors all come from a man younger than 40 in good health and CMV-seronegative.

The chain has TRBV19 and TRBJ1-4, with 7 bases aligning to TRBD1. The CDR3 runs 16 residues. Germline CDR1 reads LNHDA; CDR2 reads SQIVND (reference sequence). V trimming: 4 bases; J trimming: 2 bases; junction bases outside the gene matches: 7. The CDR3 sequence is CASSKHFRGTNEKLFF. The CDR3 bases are TGTGCCAGTAGTAAACATTTCAGGGGGACTAATGAAAAACTGTTTTTT.

DNA of the CDR3: TGTGCCAGCAGCTTTGGCGGAGGAATAGAGACCCAGTACTTC. Translated, it gives CASSFGGGIETQYF. The chain uses TRBV13 and TRBJ2-5; the D gene is possibly TRBD2 (5 bases). Germline V gene data show CDR1 as PRHDT and CDR2 as FYEKMQ (reference sequence). V was clipped by 3 bases and J by 4 bases, with 12 bases between them. The CDR3 has 14 amino acids.

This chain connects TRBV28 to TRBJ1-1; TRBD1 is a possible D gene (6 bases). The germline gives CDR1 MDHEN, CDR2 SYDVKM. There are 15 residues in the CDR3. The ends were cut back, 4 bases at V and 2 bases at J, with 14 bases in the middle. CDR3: CASSSGAPSNTEAFF. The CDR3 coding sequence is TGTGCCAGCAGTTCAGGGGCCCCGAGTAACACTGAAGCTTTCTTT.

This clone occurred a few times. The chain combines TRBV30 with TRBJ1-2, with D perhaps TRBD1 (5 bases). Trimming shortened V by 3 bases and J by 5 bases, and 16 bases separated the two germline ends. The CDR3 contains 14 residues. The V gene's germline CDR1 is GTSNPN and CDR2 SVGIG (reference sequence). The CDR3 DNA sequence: TGTGCCTGGAGAGGGCAGGGTAACCTGTATGGCTACACCTTC. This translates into CAWRGQGNLYGYTF. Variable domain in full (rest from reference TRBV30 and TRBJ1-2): SQTIHQWPATLVQPVGSPLSLECTVEGTSNPNLYWYRQAAGRGLQLLFYSVGIGQISSEVPQNLSASRPQDRQFILSSKKLLLSDSGFYLCAWRGQGNLYGYTFGSGTRLTVV.

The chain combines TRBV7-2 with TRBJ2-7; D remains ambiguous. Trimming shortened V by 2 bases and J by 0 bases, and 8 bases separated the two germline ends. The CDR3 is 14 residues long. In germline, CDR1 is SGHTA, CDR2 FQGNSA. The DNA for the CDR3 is TGTGCCAGCAGCTTAAGTCGGAGCTCCTACGAGCAGTACTTC. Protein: CASSLSRSSYEQYF.

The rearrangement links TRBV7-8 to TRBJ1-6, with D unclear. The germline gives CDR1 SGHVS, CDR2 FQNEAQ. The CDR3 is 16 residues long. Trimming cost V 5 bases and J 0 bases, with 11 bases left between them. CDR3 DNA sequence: TGTGCCAGCAGCGAGCGGAGCGACTCCTATAATTCACCCCTCCACTTT. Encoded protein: CASSERSDSYNSPLHF.

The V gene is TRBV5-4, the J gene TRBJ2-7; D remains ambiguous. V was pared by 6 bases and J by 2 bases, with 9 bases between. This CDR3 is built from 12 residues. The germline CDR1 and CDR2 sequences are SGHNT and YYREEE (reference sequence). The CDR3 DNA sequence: TGTGCCAGCACCTCGTTCGCCTACGAGCAGTACTTC. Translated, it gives CASTSFAYEQYF. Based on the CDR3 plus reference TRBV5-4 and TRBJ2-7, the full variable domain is ETGVTQSPTHLIKTRGQQVTLRCSSQSGHNTVSWYQQALGQGPQFIFQYYREEENGRGNFPPRFSGLQFPNYSSELNVNALELDDSALYLCASTSFAYEQYFGPGTRLTVT.

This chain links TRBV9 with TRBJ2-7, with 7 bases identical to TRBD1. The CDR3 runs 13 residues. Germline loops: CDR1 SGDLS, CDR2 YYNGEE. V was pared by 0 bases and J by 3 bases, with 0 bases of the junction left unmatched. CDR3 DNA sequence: TGTGCCAGCAGCGTAGACAGGGGCTACGAGCAGTACTTC. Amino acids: CASSVDRGYEQYF.

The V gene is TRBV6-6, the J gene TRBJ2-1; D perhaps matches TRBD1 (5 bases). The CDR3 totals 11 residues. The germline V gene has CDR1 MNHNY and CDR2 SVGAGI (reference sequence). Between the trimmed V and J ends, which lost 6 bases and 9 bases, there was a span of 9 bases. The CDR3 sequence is CASRSQGEQFF. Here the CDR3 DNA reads TGTGCCAGCAGAAGCCAGGGTGAGCAGTTCTTC.

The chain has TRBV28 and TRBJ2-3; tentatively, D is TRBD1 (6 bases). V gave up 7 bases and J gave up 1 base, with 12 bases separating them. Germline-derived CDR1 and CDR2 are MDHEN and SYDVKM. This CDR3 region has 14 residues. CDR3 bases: TGTGCCAGCAAGTGGGGGCTAGGCACAGATACGCAGTATTTT. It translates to CASKWGLGTDTQYF. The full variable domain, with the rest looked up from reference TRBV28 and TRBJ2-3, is DVKVTQSSRYLVKRTGEKVFLECVQDMDHENMFWYRQDPGLGLRLIYFSYDVKMKEKGDIPEGYSVSREKKERFSLILESASTNQTSMYLCASKWGLGTDTQYFGPGTRLTVL.

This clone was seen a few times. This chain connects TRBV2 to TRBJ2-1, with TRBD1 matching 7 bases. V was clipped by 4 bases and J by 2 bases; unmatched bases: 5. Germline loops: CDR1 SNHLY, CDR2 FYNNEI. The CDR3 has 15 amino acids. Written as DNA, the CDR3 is TGTGCCAGCAGTGTTCAGGGGGTCCCCTACAATGAGCAGTTCTTC. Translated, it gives CASSVQGVPYNEQFF.

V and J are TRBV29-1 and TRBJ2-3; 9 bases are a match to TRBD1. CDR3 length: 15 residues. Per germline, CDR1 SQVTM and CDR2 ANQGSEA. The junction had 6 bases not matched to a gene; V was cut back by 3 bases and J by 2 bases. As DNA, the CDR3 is TGCAGCGTTGACGGGGACAGGGCCATCACAGATACGCAGTATTTT. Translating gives CSVDGDRAITDTQYF.

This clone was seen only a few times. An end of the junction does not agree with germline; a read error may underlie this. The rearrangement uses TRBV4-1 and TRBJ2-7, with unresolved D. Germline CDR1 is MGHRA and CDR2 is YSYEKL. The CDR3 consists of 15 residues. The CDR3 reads CASSQETRPSDEQYF. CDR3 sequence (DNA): TGCGCCAGCAGCCAAGAAACCAGGCCCTCCGACGAGCAGTACTTC.

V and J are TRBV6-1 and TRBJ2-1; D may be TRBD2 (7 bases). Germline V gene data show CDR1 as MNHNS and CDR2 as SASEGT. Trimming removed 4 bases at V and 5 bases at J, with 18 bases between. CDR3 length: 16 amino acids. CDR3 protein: CASSVLGGGPNNEQFF. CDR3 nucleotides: TGTGCCAGCAGTGTCCTTGGCGGGGGCCCCAACAATGAGCAGTTCTTC.

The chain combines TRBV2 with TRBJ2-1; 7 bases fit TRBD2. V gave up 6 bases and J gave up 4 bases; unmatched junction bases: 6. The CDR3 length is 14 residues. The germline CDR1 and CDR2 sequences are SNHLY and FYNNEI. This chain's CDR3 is CASRQRDTYNEQFF. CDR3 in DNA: TGTGCCAGCAGGCAGCGGGATACTTACAATGAGCAGTTCTTC.

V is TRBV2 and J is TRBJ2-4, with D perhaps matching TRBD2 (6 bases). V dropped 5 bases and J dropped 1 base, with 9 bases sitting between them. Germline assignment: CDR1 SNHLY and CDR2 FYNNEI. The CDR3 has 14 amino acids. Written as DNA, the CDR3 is TGTGCCAGCAGTTATGGGGGGGCCAAAAACATTCAGTACTTC. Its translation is CASSYGGAKNIQYF.

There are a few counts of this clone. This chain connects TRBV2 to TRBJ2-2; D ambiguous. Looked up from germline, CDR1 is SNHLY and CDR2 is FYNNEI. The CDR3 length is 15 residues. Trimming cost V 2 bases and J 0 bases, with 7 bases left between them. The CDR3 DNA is TGTGCCAGCAGTGAACTGAGCGCGAACACCGGGGAGCTGTTTTTT. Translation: CASSELSANTGELFF.

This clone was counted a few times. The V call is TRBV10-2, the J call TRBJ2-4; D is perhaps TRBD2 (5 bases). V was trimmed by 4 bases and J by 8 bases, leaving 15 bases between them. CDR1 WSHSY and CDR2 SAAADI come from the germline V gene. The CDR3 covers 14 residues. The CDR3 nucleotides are TGCGCCAGCAGTGGACTAACGGTCGAGGACATTCAGTACTTC. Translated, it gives CASSGLTVEDIQYF.

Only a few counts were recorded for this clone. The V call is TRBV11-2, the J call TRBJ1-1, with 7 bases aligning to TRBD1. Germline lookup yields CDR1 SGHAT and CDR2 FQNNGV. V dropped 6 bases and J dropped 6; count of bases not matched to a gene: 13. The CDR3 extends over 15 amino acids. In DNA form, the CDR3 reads TGTGCCAGCAGTAATAGACAGGGTTTAGTTCCTGAAGCTTTCTTT. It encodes CASSNRQGLVPEAFF.

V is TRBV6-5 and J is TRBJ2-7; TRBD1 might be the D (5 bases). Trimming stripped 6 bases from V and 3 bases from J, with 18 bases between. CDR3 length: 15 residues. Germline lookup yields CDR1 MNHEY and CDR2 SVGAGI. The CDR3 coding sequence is TGTGCCAGCAGCATTACTCAGGGTTCCTACTACGAGCAGTACTTC. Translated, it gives CASSITQGSYYEQYF.

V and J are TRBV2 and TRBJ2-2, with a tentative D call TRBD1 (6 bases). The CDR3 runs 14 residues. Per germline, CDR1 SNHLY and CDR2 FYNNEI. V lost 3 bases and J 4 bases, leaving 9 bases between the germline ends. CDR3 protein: CASSDLTGTGELFF. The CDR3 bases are TGTGCCAGCAGTGATTTGACAGGCACCGGGGAGCTGTTTTTT. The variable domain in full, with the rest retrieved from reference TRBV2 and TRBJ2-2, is EPEVTQTPSHQVTQMGQEVILRCVPISNHLYFYWYRQILGQKVEFLVSFYNNEISEKSEIFDDQFSVERPDGSNFTLKIRSTKLEDSAMYFCASSDLTGTGELFFGEGSRLTVL.

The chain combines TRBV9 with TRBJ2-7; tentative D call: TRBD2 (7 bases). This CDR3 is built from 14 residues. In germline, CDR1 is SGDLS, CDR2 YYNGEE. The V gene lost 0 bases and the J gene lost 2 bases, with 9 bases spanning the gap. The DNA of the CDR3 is TGTGCCAGCAGCGTAGAGGGGGGGCCCTACGAGCAGTACTTC. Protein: CASSVEGGPYEQYF.

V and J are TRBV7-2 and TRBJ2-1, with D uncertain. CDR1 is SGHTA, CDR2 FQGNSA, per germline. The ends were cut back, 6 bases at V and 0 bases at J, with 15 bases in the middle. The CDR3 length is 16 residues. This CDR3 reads CASSSRTVRSYNEQFF. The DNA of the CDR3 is TGTGCCAGCAGTTCCCGTACGGTCCGCTCCTACAATGAGCAGTTCTTC.

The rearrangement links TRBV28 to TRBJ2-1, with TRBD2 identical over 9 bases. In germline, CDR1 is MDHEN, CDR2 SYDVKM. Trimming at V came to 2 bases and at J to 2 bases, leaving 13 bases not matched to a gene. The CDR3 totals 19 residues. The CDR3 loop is CASSLVRLAEAGPYNEQFF. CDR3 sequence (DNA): TGTGCCAGCAGTTTAGTGAGACTAGCGGAGGCCGGTCCCTACAATGAGCAGTTCTTC.

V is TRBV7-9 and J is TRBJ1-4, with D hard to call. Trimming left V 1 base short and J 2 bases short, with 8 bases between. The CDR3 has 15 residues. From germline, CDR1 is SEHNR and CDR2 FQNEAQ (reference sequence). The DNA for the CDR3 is TGTGCCAGCAGCTTAGAGATCAGGACTAATGAAAAACTGTTTTTT. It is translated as CASSLEIRTNEKLFF.

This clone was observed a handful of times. The CDR3 region has the DNA TGTGCCAGCTCAGACACCGGTGGAGATACGCAGTATTTT. This sequence encodes CASSDTGGDTQYF. The genes are TRBV18 and TRBJ2-3; the D is unclear. Germline-derived CDR1 and CDR2 are KGHSH and LQKENI. The CDR3 totals 13 residues. V lost 5 bases, J lost 5 bases, and 11 bases lay in between.

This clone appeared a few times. The CDR3 sequence is CASSLRRGGRTDTQYF. In nucleotides, the CDR3 is TGCGCCAGCAGCTTGAGGAGGGGGGGACGCACAGATACGCAGTATTTT. V is TRBV5-1 and J is TRBJ2-3; D is perhaps TRBD2 (7 bases). CDR3 length: 16 residues. The V gene lost 1 base and the J gene lost 1 base, with 13 bases spanning the gap. Germline-derived CDR1 and CDR2 are SGHRS and YFSETQ.